Below, 22 T cell receptor beta chains from the same sample are listed, as sequenced in a study of shared clonotypes between healthy human individuals. Data came from immunoSEQ multiplex PCR; TCRdb stores just in-frame clones and leaves some out. The sample lists about 2.2 million clones, approximately 94% occurring once. CD45RO-negative CD8 cells positively selected for CCR7 made up the naive population, which excluded terminally differentiated effector memory CD45RA+ cells. The source material was naive CD8+ T cells from PBMCs. All receptors come from a man between 18 and 29 years old in good health. Some clones in this sample may be carry-over from other donors' samples.

Comments on this clone: Other DNA sequences of this sample code for an identical CDR3. The chain carries TRBV29-1 and TRBJ2-1; D unresolved. The CDR3 contains 12 residues. Deletions cut 2 bases from V and 3 bases from J, with 5 bases between. In germline, CDR1 is SQVTM, CDR2 ANQGSEA. In DNA, the CDR3 is TGCAGCGTTGAATACGGCTACAATGAGCAGTTCTTC. Its translation is CSVEYGYNEQFF.

The chain links TRBV28 to TRBJ2-7; 7 bases fit TRBD2. The trim removed 6 bases at V and 0 bases at J, leaving 14 bases unmatched. The CDR3 is made up of 17 amino acids. Germline assignment: CDR1 MDHEN and CDR2 SYDVKM. The CDR3 protein is CASSPRAPGTISYEQYF. The CDR3 DNA follows: TGTGCCAGCAGCCCCCGGGCCCCAGGGACTATCTCCTACGAGCAGTACTTC.

V gene TRBV4-2 combines with J gene TRBJ2-7; D uncertain. V shed 2 bases and J shed 0 bases, with 11 bases lying between them. Per the germline V gene, CDR1 is LGHNA and CDR2 is YNFKEQ. The CDR3 loop spans 15 amino acids. CDR3 nucleotide sequence: TGTGCCAGCAGCCAAAAGGATAGGAGCTCCTACGAGCAGTACTTC. Amino acid sequence: CASSQKDRSSYEQYF.

This clone was observed once. Other DNA variants within this sample encode the same CDR3. J is TRBJ1-2 and V is TRBV27; a possible D gene is TRBD1 (5 bases). From germline, CDR1 is MNHEY and CDR2 SMNVEV (reference sequence). The germline V and J ends were trimmed by 2 bases and 6 bases, with 7 bases remaining between them. This CDR3 is 12 amino acids long. CDR3 residues: CASSLRGDGYTF. The CDR3, as DNA: TGTGCCAGCAGTTTACGAGGGGATGGCTACACCTTC.

V usage is TRBV28 and J usage is TRBJ2-7; 9 bases fit TRBD2. Germline CDR1 MDHEN, CDR2 SYDVKM. This CDR3 contains 14 residues. V lost 4 bases, J lost 10 bases, and 11 bases stayed unmatched. The CDR3 sequence is CASSSGTSPSPQYF. Here the CDR3 DNA reads TGTGCCAGCAGTTCCGGGACTAGCCCCAGCCCTCAGTACTTC. Combining the CDR3 with reference TRBV28 and TRBJ2-7 gives the whole variable domain DVKVTQSSRYLVKRTGEKVFLECVQDMDHENMFWYRQDPGLGLRLIYFSYDVKMKEKGDIPEGYSVSREKKERFSLILESASTNQTSMYLCASSSGTSPSPQYFGPGTRLTVT.

In this sample, this clone turned up once. The chain joins TRBV11-3 to TRBJ1-5; a weak D match, TRBD1 (5 bases). The CDR3 spans 14 residues. Germline loops: CDR1 SGHNT, CDR2 YENEEA. Trimming took off 6 bases at V and 2 bases at J, with 11 bases between the two ends. For the CDR3, the DNA is TGTGCCAGCAGGGGAGGGGTCCGCAATCAGCCCCAGCATTTT. Amino acid sequence: CASRGGVRNQPQHF.

V is TRBV27 and J is TRBJ1-2; 9 nucleotides align to TRBD1. CDR1 MNHEY and CDR2 SMNVEV come from the germline V gene (reference sequence). Unmatched junction bases numbered 4, after V lost 4 bases and J lost 4 bases. The CDR3 spans 14 residues. The CDR3 nucleotides read TGTGCCAGCAGTTCGACAGGGGGACCCTATGGCTACACCTTC. Amino acid sequence: CASSSTGGPYGYTF.

The V call is TRBV19, the J call TRBJ2-1; perhaps TRBD1 as D (5 bases). The V gene lost 4 bases and the J gene lost 0 bases, with 7 bases spanning the gap. The germline V gene encodes CDR1 LNHDA and CDR2 SQIVND (reference sequence). The CDR3 consists of 14 residues. CDR3 amino acids: CASSNQGSYNEQFF. CDR3 sequence (DNA): TGTGCCAGTAGTAACCAGGGCTCCTACAATGAGCAGTTCTTC.

Worth noting for this clone: This CDR3 is also generated by other DNA sequences in the sample. The chain has TRBV25-1 and TRBJ2-7; no clear D gene. CDR3 length equals 11 residues. Germline V gene data show CDR1 as MGHDK and CDR2 as SYGVNS. V gave up 2 bases and J gave up 2 bases, with 1 base separating them. Here the CDR3 reads CASSETYEQYF. CDR3 coding DNA: TGTGCCAGCAGTGAAACCTACGAGCAGTACTTC.

This rearrangement joins TRBV27 to TRBJ1-1, with a tentative D call TRBD1 (6 bases). This CDR3 is built from 16 residues. The V end lost 6 bases, the J end lost 0 bases, and 17 bases lay between the germline ends. Germline assignment: CDR1 MNHEY and CDR2 SMNVEV (reference sequence). This CDR3 reads CASRPSGGRMNTEAFF. The CDR3 nucleotides are TGTGCCAGCAGACCCTCGGGGGGCCGCATGAACACTGAAGCTTTCTTT.

The chain combines TRBV7-9 with TRBJ2-7, with unresolved D. The CDR3 is made up of 16 amino acids. Looked up from germline, CDR1 is SEHNR and CDR2 is FQNEAQ (reference sequence). The V gene lost 5 bases and the J gene lost 7 bases, with 24 bases spanning the gap. The CDR3 sequence: CASSQNYLIKNGEQYF. In DNA, the CDR3 is TGTGCCAGCAGCCAAAATTACCTGATTAAGAACGGGGAGCAGTACTTC.

In nucleotides, the CDR3 is TGTGCCAGCATAGGGGGAAACACCATATATTTT. It yields the protein CASIGGNTIYF. The chain uses TRBV6-5 and TRBJ1-3; D uncertain. Between the trimmed V and J ends, which lost 7 bases and 4 bases, there was a span of 5 bases. The CDR3 loop spans 11 amino acids. CDR1 and CDR2 (germline): MNHEY, SVGAGI.

Points on this clone: The same CDR3 is also encoded by other DNA sequences in this sample. This chain joins TRBV5-1 and TRBJ1-1, with 7 bases fitting TRBD1. This CDR3 has 14 residues. The trim removed 4 bases at V and 4 bases at J, leaving 7 bases unmatched. Germline V gene lookup returns CDR1 SGHRS and CDR2 YFSETQ. CDR3: CASSPDRASTEAFF. The CDR3 nucleotides are TGCGCCAGCAGCCCCGACAGGGCGAGCACTGAAGCTTTCTTT. Full variable domain (missing parts from reference TRBV5-1 and TRBJ1-1): KAGVTQTPRYLIKTRGQQVTLSCSPISGHRSVSWYQQTPGQGLQFLFEYFSETQRNKGNFPGRFSGRQFSNSRSEMNVSTLELGDSALYLCASSPDRASTEAFFGQGTRLTVV.

This rearrangement joins TRBV2 to TRBJ1-2; D remains unclear. V lost 2 bases and J lost 0, with 7 bases in between. Germline CDR1 is SNHLY and CDR2 is FYNNEI. The CDR3 runs to 14 residues. CDR3 amino acids: CASSERGANYGYTF. CDR3 nucleotide sequence: TGTGCCAGCAGTGAACGCGGAGCTAACTATGGCTACACCTTC.

The rearrangement links TRBV12-5 to TRBJ2-1; 10 bases are a match to TRBD2. The CDR3 has 17 residues. V gave up 0 bases and J gave up 3 bases; unmatched junction bases: 5. In germline, CDR1 is LGHNT, CDR2 FRNRAP. Here the CDR3 reads CASGLVVLAGRYNEQFF. The DNA of the CDR3 is TGTGCTAGTGGTTTGGTAGTACTAGCGGGACGCTACAATGAGCAGTTCTTC.

J is TRBJ2-7 and V is TRBV28, with D perhaps matching TRBD1 (6 bases). V dropped 5 bases and J dropped 2 bases, with 13 bases sitting between them. Per the germline V gene, CDR1 is MDHEN and CDR2 is SYDVKM. The CDR3 consists of 14 residues. The CDR3 nucleotides read TGTGCCAGCAGTCGCGACAGGTCTACCTACGAGCAGTACTTC. Translating gives CASSRDRSTYEQYF.

The V and J genes are TRBV7-3 and TRBJ2-1; TRBD1 matches at 8 bases. The CDR3 loop spans 13 amino acids. Germline V gene lookup returns CDR1 SGHTA and CDR2 FQGTGA. V lost 5 bases and J lost 7; bases outside the gene matches: 4. The CDR3: CASSPDRVNEQFF. DNA of the CDR3: TGTGCCAGCAGCCCGGACAGGGTGAATGAGCAGTTCTTC.

The chain couples TRBV7-8 to TRBJ2-7; D is perhaps TRBD1 (6 bases). Germline CDR1 SGHVS, CDR2 FQNEAQ. Trimming removed 2 bases at V and 0 bases at J, with 11 bases between. This CDR3 is 15 amino acids long. DNA of the CDR3: TGTGCCAGCAGCTTACGCGACAGGAGCTCCTACGAGCAGTACTTC. Amino acids: CASSLRDRSSYEQYF.

The genes are TRBV12-5 and TRBJ2-2, with 10 bases matching TRBD1. The CDR3 spans 17 residues. In germline, CDR1 is LGHNT, CDR2 FRNRAP. After removal of 2 bases from V and 5 bases from J, the junction contained 8 bases not matched to a gene. The CDR3 region has the DNA TGTGCTAGTGGTTTGACCCGGACAGGGGGTATGACCGGGGAGCTGTTTTTT. Translated, it gives CASGLTRTGGMTGELFF.

The J gene is TRBJ2-7, the V gene TRBV30; D remains ambiguous. Trimming pared 2 bases from V and 3 bases from J, leaving 14 bases between. CDR3 length equals 14 residues. Germline V lookup: CDR1 GTSNPN, CDR2 SVGIG (reference sequence). CDR3 DNA sequence: TGTGCCTGGAGTTCGGGTGGCGTCTTCTACGAGCAGTACTTC. This codes for CAWSSGGVFYEQYF.

The chain carries TRBV5-6 and TRBJ1-2, with D possibly matching TRBD1 (5 bases). Trimming removed 2 bases from V and 6 bases from J, with 14 bases in between. Germline V CDR1 and CDR2: SGHDT, YYEEEE. CDR3 size: 14 residues. This CDR3 is CASSFQGEWNGYTF. For the CDR3, the DNA is TGTGCCAGCAGCTTCCAGGGCGAGTGGAATGGCTACACCTTC.

This clone was recorded a few times. The same CDR3 can be traced to other DNA sequences in this sample. The chain recombines TRBV5-5 with TRBJ2-7, with a possible D match to TRBD1 (5 bases). Trimming stripped 3 bases from V and 2 bases from J, with 6 bases between. CDR3 length equals 12 residues. Germline V CDR1 and CDR2: SGHKS, YYEKEE (reference sequence). This chain's CDR3 is CASSSTAYEQYF. The CDR3 DNA is TGTGCCAGCAGCTCGACAGCCTACGAGCAGTACTTC.